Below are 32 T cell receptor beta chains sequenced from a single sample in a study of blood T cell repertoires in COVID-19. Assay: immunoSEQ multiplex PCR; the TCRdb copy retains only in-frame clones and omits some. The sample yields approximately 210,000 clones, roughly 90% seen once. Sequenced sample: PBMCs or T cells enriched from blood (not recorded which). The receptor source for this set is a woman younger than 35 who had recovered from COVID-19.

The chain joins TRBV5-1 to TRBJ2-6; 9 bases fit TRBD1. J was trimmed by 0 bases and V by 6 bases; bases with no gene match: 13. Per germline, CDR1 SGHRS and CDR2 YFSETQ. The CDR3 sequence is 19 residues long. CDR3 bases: TGCGCCAGCACCCCCCGGTTGGGACAGGGCCTCTCTGGGGCCAACGTCCTGACTTTC. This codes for CASTPRLGQGLSGANVLTF. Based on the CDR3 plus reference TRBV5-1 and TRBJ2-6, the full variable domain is KAGVTQTPRYLIKTRGQQVTLSCSPISGHRSVSWYQQTPGQGLQFLFEYFSETQRNKGNFPGRFSGRQFSNSRSEMNVSTLELGDSALYLCASTPRLGQGLSGANVLTFGAGSRLTVL.

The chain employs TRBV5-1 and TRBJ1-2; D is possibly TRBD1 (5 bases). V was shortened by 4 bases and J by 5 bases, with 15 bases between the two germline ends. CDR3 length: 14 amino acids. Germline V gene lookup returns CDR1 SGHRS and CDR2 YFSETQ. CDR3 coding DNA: TGCGCCAGCAGCACGGACGGGGGAAGATATGGCTACACCTTC. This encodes CASSTDGGRYGYTF.

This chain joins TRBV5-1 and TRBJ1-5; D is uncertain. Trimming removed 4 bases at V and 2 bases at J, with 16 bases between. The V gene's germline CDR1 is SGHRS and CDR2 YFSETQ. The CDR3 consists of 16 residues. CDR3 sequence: CASSPGNGLGNQPQHF. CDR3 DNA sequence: TGCGCCAGCAGCCCCGGTAATGGACTGGGCAATCAGCCCCAGCATTTT.

The CDR3 sequence is CASSQLSGFYNSPLHF. DNA of the CDR3: TGTGCCAGCAGCCAATTGTCGGGGTTCTATAATTCACCCCTCCACTTT. This sequence joins TRBV14 and TRBJ1-6; D unclear. The ends were cut back, 2 bases at V and 3 bases at J, with 11 bases in the middle. The CDR3 runs to 16 residues. CDR1 and CDR2 from the germline V gene are SGHDN and FVKESK.

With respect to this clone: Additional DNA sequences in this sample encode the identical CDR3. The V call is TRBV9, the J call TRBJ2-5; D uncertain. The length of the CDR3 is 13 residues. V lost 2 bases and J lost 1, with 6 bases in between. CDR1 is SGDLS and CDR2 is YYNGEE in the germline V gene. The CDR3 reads CASSVSSQETQYF. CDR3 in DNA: TGTGCCAGCAGCGTGTCCAGCCAAGAGACCCAGTACTTC.

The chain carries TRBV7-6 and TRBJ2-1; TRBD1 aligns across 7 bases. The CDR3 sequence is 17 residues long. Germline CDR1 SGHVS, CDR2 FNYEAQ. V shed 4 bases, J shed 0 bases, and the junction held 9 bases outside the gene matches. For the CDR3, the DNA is TGTGCCAGCAGCTCCGGATTGACAGGGCCCTCCTACAATGAGCAGTTCTTC. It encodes CASSSGLTGPSYNEQFF. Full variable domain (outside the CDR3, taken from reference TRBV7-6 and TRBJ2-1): GAGVSQSPRYKVTKRGQDVALRCDPISGHVSLYWYRQALGQGPEFLTYFNYEAQQDKSGLPNDRFSAERPEGSISTLTIQRTEQRDSAMYRCASSSGLTGPSYNEQFFGPGTRLTVL.

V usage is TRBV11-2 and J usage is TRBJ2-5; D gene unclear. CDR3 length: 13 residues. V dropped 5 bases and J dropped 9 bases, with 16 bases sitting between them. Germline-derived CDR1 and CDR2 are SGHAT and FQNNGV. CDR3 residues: CASSPSGPPAQYF. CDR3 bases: TGTGCCAGCAGCCCATCCGGTCCCCCGGCCCAGTACTTC.

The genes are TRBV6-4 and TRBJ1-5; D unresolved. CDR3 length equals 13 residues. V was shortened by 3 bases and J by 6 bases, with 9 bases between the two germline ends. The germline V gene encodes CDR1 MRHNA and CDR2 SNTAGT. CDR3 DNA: TGTGCCAGCAGTGAAGGATGGAGTCAGCCCCAGCATTTT. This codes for CASSEGWSQPQHF.

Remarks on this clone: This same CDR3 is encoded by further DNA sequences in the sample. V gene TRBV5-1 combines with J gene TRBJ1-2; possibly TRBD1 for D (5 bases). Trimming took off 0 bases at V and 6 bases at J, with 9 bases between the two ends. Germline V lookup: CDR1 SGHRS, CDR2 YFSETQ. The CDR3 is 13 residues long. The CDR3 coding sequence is TGCGCCAGCAGCTTGGTCGGGGGAGATGGCTACACCTTC. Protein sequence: CASSLVGGDGYTF.

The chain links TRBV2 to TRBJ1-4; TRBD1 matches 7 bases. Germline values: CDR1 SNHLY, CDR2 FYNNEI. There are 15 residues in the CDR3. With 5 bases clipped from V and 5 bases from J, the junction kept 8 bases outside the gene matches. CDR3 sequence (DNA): TGTGCCAGCAGTCGCACCGGGACAGCGAATGAAAAACTGTTTTTT. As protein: CASSRTGTANEKLFF.

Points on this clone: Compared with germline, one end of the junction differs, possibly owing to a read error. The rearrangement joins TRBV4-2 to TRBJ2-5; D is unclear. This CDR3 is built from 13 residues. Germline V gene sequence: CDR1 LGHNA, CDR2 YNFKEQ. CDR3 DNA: TGTGCCAGCAGCCAAGCCGAGCTAGAGGCCCAGTACTTC. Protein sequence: CASSQAELEAQYF.

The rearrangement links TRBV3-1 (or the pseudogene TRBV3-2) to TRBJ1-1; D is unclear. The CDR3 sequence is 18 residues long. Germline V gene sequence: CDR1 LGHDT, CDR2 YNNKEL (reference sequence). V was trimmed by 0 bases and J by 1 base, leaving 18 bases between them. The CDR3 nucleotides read TGTGCCAGCAGCCAAGATCGAGTGTGGGTCGCGGGGAACACTGAAGCTTTCTTT. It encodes CASSQDRVWVAGNTEAFF.

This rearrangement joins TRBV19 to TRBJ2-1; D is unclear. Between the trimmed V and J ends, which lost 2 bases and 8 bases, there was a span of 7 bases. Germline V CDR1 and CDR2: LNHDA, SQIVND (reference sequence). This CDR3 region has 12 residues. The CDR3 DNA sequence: TGTGCCAGTAGTATATCCGTCGATGAGCAGTTCTTC. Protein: CASSISVDEQFF.

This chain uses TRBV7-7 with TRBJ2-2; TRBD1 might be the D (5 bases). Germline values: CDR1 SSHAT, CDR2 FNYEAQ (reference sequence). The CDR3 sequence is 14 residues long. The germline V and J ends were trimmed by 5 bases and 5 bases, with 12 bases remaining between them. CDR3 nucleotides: TGTGCCAGCAGCCCCTCCACAGGAACCGGGGAGCTGTTTTTT. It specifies CASSPSTGTGELFF.

The CDR3 region has the DNA TGTGCCAGCAGTTTACTTTACAGTAACACTGAAGCTTTCTTT. Its translation: CASSLLYSNTEAFF. V usage is TRBV28 and J usage is TRBJ1-1; no firm D call. CDR1 and CDR2 from the germline V gene are MDHEN and SYDVKM. Trimming removed 2 bases at V and 2 bases at J, with 9 bases between. This CDR3 is built from 14 residues. The whole variable domain, remainder taken from reference TRBV28 and TRBJ1-1, is DVKVTQSSRYLVKRTGEKVFLECVQDMDHENMFWYRQDPGLGLRLIYFSYDVKMKEKGDIPEGYSVSREKKERFSLILESASTNQTSMYLCASSLLYSNTEAFFGQGTRLTVV.

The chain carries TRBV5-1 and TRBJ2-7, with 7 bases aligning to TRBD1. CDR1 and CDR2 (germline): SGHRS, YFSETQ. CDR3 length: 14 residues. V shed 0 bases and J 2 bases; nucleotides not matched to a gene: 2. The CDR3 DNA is TGCGCCAGCAGCTTGGGACAGGGCCCCTACGAGCAGTACTTC. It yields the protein CASSLGQGPYEQYF.

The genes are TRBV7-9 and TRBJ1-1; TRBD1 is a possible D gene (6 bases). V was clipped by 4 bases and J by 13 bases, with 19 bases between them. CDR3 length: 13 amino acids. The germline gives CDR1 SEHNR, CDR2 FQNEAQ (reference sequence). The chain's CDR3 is CASSSRGTGFGFF. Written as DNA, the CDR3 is TGTGCCAGCAGCTCCAGGGGTACCGGTTTTGGTTTCTTT.

The CDR3 loop is CASSTQGGSNQPQHF. The CDR3 DNA reads TGCGCCAGCAGCACACAGGGGGGTAGCAATCAGCCCCAGCATTTT. This chain links TRBV5-1 with TRBJ1-5, with 8 nucleotides matching TRBD1. J gave up 0 bases and V 4 bases, and 3 bases lay outside the gene matches. The CDR3 spans 15 residues. Germline V gene lookup returns CDR1 SGHRS and CDR2 YFSETQ.

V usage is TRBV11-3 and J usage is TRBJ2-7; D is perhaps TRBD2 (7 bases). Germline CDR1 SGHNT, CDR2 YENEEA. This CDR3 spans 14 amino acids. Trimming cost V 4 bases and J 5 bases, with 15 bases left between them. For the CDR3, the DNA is TGTGCCAGCAGCTCGGGACCGGGGGGCCACGAGCAGTACTTC. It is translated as CASSSGPGGHEQYF.

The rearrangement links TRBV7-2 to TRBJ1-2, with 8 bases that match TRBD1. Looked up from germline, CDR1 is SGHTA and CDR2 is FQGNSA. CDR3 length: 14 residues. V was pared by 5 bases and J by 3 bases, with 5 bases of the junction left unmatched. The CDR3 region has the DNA TGTGCCAGCAGCCTAGGGGGACAGGACTATGGCTACACCTTC. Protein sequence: CASSLGGQDYGYTF. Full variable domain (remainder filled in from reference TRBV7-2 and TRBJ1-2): GAGVSQSPSNKVTEKGKDVELRCDPISGHTALYWYRQSLGQGLEFLIYFQGNSAPDKSGLPSDRFSAERTGGSVSTLTIQRTQQEDSAVYLCASSLGGQDYGYTFGSGTRLTVV.

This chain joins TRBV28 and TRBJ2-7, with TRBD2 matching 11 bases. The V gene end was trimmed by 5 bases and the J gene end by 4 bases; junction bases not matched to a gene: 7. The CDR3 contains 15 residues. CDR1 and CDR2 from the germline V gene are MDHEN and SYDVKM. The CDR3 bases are TGTGCCAGCAGTCTACTAGCGGGGGACGCATACGAGCAGTACTTC. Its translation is CASSLLAGDAYEQYF.

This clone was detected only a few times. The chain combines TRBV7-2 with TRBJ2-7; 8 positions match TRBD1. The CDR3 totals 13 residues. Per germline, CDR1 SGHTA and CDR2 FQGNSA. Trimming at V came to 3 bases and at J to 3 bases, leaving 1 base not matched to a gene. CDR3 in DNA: TGTGCCAGCAGCTTCGGACAGGGCTACGAGCAGTACTTC. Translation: CASSFGQGYEQYF.

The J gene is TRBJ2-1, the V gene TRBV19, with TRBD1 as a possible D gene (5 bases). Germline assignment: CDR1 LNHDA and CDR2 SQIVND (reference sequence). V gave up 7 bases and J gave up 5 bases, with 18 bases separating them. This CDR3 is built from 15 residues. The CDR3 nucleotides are TGTGCCAGTACCCTTAGACAGTCCGCTAACAATGAGCAGTTCTTC. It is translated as CASTLRQSANNEQFF.

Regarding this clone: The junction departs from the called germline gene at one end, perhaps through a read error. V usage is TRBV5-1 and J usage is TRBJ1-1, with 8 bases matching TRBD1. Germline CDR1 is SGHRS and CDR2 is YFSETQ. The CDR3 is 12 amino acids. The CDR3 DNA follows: TGCGCCAGCAGATCACAGGGGGAATTCCCCCACTTT. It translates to CASRSQGEFPHF.

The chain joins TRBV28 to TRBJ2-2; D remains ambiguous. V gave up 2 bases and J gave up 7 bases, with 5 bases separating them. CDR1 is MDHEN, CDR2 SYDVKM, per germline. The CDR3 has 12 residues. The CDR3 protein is CASSLTIGELFF. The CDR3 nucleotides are TGTGCCAGCAGTTTAACTATCGGGGAGCTGTTTTTT.

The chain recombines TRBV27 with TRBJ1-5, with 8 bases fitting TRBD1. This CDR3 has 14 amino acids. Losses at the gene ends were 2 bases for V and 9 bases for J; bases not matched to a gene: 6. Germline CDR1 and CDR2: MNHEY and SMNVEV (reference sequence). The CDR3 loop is CASSLDRGIRPQHF. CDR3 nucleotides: TGTGCCAGCAGTTTAGACAGGGGAATACGGCCCCAGCATTTT.

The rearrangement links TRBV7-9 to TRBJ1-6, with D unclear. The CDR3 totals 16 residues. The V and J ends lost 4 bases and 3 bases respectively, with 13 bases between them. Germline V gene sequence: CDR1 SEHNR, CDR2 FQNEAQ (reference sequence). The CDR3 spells CASSSPLTGYNSPLHF. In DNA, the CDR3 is TGTGCCAGCAGCTCTCCTCTCACTGGCTATAATTCACCCCTCCACTTT.

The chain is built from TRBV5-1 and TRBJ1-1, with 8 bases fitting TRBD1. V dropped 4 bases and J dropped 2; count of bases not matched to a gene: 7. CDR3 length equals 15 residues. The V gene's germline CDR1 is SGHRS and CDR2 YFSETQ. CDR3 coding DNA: TGCGCCAGCAGCCGCGCCGGGACAGGAAACACTGAAGCTTTCTTT. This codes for CASSRAGTGNTEAFF.

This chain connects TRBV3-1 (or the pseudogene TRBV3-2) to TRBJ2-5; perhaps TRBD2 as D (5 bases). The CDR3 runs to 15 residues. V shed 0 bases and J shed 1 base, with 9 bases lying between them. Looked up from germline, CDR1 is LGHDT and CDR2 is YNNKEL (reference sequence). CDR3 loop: CASSQDRGGQETQYF. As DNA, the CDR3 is TGTGCCAGCAGCCAAGATAGAGGAGGCCAAGAGACCCAGTACTTC.

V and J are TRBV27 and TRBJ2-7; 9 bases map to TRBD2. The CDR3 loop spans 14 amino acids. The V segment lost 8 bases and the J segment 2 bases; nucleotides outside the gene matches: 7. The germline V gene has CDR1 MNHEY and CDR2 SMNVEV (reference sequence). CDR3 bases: TGTGCCAGCCGAGGAAGCGGGGGGCCCTACGAGCAGTACTTC. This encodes CASRGSGGPYEQYF.

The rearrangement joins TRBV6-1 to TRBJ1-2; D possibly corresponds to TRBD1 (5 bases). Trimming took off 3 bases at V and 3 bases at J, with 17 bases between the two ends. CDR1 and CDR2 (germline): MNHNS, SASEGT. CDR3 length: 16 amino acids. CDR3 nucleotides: TGTGCCAGCAGTGATTGGAGGACTCGGGGGGACTATGGCTACACCTTC. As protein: CASSDWRTRGDYGYTF.

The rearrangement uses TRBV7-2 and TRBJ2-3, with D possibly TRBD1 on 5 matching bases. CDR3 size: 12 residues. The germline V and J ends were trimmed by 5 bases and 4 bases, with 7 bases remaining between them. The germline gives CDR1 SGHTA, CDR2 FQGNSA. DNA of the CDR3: TGTGCCAGCAGCCCAGGGTCAGATACGCAGTATTTT. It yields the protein CASSPGSDTQYF.